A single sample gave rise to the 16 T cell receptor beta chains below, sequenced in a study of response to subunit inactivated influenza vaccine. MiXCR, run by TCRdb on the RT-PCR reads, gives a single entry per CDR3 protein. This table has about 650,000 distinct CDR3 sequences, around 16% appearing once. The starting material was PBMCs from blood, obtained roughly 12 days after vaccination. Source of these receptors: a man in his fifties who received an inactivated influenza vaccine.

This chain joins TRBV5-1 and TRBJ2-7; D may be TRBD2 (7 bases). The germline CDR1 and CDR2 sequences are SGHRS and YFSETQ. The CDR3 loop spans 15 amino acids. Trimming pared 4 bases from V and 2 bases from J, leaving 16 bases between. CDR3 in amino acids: CASSPVGGGTYEQYF. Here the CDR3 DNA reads TGCGCCAGCAGCCCGGTAGGGGGGGGAACCTACGAGCAGTACTTC.

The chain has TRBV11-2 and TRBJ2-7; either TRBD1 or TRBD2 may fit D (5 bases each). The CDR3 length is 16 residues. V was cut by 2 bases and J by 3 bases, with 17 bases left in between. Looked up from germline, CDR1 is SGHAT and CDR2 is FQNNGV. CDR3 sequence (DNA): TGTGCCAGCAGCTTAACTCAAGGGAGTAGGGGCTACGAGCAGTACTTC. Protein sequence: CASSLTQGSRGYEQYF.

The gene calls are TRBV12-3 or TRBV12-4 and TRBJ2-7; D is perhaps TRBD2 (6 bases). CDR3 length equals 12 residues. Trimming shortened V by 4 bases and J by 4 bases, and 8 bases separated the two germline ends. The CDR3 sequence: CASSSDYYEQYF. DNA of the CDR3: TGTGCCAGCAGTTCGGACTATTACGAGCAGTACTTC.

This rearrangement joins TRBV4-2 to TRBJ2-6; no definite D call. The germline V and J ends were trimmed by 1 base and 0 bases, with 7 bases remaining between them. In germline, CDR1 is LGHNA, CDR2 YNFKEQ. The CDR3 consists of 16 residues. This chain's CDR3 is CASSQVLDSGANVLTF. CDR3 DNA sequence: TGTGCCAGCAGCCAAGTCTTGGACTCTGGGGCCAACGTCCTGACTTTC.

For the CDR3, the DNA is TGCAGTGCTAAAAGCACCTCCAGGGGTACGCAGTATTTT. This sequence encodes CSAKSTSRGTQYF. V is TRBV20-1 and J is TRBJ2-3; TRBD1 is a possible D gene (6 bases). The CDR3 sequence is 13 residues long. Germline loops: CDR1 DFQATT, CDR2 SNEGSKA (reference sequence). With 4 bases removed from V and 8 bases from J, the gap between germline ends came to 16 bases.

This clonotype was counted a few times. The CDR3 region has the DNA TGCAGTGCTAGAGATGGGGGGACTAGCGGGGCCTGGGAGCAGTTCTTC. Its translation is CSARDGGTSGAWEQFF. The J gene is TRBJ2-1, the V gene TRBV20-1; TRBD2 aligns across 13 bases. The CDR3 totals 16 residues. The V gene's germline CDR1 is DFQATT and CDR2 SNEGSKA (reference sequence). The trim removed 0 bases at V and 10 bases at J, leaving 9 bases unmatched.

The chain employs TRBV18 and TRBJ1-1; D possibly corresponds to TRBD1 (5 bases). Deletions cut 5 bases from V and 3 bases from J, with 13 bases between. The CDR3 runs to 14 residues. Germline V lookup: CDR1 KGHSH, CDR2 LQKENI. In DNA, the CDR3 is TGTGCCAGCTCATTCGCAGGGAAGGACACTGAAGCTTTCTTT. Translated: CASSFAGKDTEAFF.

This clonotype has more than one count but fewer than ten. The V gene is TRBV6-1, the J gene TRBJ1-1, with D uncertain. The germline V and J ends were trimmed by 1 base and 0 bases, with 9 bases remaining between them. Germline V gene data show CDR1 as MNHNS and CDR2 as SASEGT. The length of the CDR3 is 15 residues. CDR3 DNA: TGTGCCAGCAGTGAAGGCTCTGGGATGAACACTGAAGCTTTCTTT. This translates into CASSEGSGMNTEAFF.

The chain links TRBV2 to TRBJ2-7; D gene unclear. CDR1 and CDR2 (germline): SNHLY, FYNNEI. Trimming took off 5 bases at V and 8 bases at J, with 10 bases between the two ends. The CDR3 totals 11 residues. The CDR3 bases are TGTGCCAGCAGTTTACTGGACCAGCAGTACTTC. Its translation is CASSLLDQQYF.

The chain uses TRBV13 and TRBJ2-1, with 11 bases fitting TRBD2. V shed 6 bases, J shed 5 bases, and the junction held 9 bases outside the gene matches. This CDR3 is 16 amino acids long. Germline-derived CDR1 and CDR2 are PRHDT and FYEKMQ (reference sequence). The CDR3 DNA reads TGTGCCAGCAGTCCCACCTCACTAGCGGGGGACAATGAGCAGTTCTTC. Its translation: CASSPTSLAGDNEQFF.

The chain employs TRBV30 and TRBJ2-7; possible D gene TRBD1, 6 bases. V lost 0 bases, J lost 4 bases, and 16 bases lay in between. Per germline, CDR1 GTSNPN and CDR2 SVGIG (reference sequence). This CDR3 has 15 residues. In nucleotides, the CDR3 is TGTGCCTGGAGTGTAAGGGGACAACCTTTATACGAGCAGTACTTC. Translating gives CAWSVRGQPLYEQYF. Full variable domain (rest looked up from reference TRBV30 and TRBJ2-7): SQTIHQWPATLVQPVGSPLSLECTVEGTSNPNLYWYRQAAGRGLQLLFYSVGIGQISSEVPQNLSASRPQDRQFILSSKKLLLSDSGFYLCAWSVRGQPLYEQYFGPGTRLTVT.

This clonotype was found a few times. CDR3 DNA: TGTGCCAGCAAACGGGACACTAACTATGGCTACACCTTC. Translation gives CASKRDTNYGYTF. V and J are TRBV27 and TRBJ1-2; tentative D call: TRBD1 (6 bases). V shed 7 bases and J shed 0 bases, with 9 bases lying between them. Looked up from germline, CDR1 is MNHEY and CDR2 is SMNVEV (reference sequence). The CDR3 has 13 amino acids.

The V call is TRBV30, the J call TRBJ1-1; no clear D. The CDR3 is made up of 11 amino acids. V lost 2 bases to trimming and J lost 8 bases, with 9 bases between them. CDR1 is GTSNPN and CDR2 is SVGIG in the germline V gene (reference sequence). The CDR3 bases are TGTGCCTGGAGTCAACAAGGGGAAGCTTTCTTT. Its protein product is CAWSQQGEAFF.

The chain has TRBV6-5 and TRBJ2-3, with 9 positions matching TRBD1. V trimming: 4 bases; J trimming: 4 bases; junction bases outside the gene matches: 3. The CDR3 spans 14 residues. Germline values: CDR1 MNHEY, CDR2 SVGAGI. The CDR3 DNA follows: TGTGCCAGCAGTTCGGACAGGGGCGCAGATACGCAGTATTTT. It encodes CASSSDRGADTQYF.

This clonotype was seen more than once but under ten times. This CDR3 is CASSYSPGGAFPHEQFF. CDR3 in DNA: TGTGCCAGCAGTTACTCACCCGGGGGGGCTTTTCCCCATGAGCAGTTCTTC. The chain has TRBV6-5 and TRBJ2-1; 8 nucleotides align to TRBD2. Germline V gene sequence: CDR1 MNHEY, CDR2 SVGAGI. The length of the CDR3 is 17 residues. V was clipped by 0 bases and J by 8 bases; unmatched bases: 12.

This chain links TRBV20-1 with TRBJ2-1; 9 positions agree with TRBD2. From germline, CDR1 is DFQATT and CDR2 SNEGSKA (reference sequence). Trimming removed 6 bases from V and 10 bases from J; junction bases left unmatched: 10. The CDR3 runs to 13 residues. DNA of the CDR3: TGCAGTGCCGGCGGGAGGGCCATTGGAGAGCAGTTCTTC. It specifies CSAGGRAIGEQFF.